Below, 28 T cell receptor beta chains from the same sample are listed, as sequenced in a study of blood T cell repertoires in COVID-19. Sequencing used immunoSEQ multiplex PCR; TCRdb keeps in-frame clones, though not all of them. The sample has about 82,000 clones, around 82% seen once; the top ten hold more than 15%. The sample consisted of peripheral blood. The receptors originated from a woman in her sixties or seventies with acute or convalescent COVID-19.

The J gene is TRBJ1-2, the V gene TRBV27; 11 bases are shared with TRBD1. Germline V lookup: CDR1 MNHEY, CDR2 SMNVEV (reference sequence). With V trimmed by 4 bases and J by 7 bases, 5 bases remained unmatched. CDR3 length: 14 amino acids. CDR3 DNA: TGTGCCAGCAGTTACGGACAGGGGGCTGGTGGCTACACCTTC. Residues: CASSYGQGAGGYTF.

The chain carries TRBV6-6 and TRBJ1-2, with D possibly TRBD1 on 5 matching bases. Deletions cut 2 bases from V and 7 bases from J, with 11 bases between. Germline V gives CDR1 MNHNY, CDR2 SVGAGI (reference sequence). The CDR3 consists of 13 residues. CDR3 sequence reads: CASSYTGRVGYTF. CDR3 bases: TGTGCCAGCAGTTACACAGGTCGCGTTGGCTACACCTTC.

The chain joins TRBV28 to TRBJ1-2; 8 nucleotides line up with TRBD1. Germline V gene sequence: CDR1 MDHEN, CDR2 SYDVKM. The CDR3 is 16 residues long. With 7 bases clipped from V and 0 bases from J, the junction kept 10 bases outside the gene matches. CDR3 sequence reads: CASTQGGQDSNYGYTF. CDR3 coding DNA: TGTGCCAGCACCCAGGGGGGACAGGACTCTAACTATGGCTACACCTTC.

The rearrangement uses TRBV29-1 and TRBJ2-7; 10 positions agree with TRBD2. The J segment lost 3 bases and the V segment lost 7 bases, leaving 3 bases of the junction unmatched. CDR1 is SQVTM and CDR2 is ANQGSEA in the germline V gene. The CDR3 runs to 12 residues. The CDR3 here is CSARTSGYEQYF. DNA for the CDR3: TGCAGCGCTCGGACTAGCGGCTACGAGCAGTACTTC.

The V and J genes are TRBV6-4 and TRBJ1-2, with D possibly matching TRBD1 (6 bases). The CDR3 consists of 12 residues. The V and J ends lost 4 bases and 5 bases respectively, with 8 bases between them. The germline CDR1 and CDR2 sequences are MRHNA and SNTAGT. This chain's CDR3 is CASSGGQYGYTF. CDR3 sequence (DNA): TGTGCCAGCAGTGGCGGACAGTATGGCTACACCTTC.

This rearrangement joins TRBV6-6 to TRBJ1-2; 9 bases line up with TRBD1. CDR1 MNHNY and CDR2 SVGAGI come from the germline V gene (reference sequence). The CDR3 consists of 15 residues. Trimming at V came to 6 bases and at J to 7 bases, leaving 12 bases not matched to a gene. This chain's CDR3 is CASRESQYRGPGYTF. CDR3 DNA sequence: TGTGCCAGCAGAGAGTCTCAATACAGGGGGCCTGGCTACACCTTC.

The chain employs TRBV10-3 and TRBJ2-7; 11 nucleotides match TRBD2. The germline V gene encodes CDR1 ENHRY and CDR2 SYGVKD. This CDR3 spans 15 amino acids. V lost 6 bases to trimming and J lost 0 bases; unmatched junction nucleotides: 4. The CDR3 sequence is CAIRTSGESSYEQYF. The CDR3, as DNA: TGTGCCATCAGGACTAGCGGGGAAAGCTCCTACGAGCAGTACTTC.

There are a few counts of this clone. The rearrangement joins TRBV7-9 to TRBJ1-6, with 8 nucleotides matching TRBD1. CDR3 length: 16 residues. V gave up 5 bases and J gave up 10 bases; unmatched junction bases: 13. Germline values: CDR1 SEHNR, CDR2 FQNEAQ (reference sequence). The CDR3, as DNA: TGTGCCAGCAGCAGCTCCCAGGGACAGGTGGGCTCACCCCTCCACTTT. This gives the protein CASSSSQGQVGSPLHF.

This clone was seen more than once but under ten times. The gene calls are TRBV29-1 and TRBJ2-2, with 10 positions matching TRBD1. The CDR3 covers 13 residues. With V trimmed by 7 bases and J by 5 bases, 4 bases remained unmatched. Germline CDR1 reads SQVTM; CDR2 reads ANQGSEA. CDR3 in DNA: TGCAGCGCTGGGACAGGGGTGACCGGGGAGCTGTTTTTT. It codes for CSAGTGVTGELFF.

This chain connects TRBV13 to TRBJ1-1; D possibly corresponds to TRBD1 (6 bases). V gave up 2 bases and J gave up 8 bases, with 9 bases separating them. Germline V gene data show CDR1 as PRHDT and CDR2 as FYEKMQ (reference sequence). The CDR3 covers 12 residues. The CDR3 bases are TGTGCCAGCAGCTTATTCGACAGGGAAGCTTTCTTT. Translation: CASSLFDREAFF. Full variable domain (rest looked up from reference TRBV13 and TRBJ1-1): AAGVIQSPRHLIKEKRETATLKCYPIPRHDTVYWYQQGPGQDPQFLISFYEKMQSDKGSIPDRFSAQQFSDYHSELNMSSLELGDSALYFCASSLFDREAFFGQGTRLTVV.

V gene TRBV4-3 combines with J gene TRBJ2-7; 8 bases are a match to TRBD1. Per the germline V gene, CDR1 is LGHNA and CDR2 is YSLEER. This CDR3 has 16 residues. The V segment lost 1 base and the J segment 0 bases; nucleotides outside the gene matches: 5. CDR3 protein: CASSQGRGLSSYEQYF. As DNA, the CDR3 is TGCGCCAGCAGCCAAGGCAGGGGGCTATCCTCCTACGAGCAGTACTTC.

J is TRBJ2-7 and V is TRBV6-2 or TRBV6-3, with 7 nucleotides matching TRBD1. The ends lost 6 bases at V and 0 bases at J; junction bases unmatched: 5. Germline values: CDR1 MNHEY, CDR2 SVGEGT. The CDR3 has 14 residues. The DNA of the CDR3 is TGTGCCAGCAGCCGAAGACAGGGCTCCTACGAGCAGTACTTC. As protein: CASSRRQGSYEQYF.

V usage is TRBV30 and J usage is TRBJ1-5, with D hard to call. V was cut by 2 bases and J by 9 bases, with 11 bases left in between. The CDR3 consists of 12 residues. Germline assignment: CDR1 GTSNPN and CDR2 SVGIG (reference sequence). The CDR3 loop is CAWSSLQRPQHF. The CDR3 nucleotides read TGTGCCTGGAGTTCTCTTCAGCGGCCCCAGCATTTT.

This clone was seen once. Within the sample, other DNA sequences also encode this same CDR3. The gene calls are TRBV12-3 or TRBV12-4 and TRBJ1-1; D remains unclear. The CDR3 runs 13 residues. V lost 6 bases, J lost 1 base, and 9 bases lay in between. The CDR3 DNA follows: TGTGCCAGCAGCTTAACAAGGAACACTGAAGCTTTCTTT. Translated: CASSLTRNTEAFF.

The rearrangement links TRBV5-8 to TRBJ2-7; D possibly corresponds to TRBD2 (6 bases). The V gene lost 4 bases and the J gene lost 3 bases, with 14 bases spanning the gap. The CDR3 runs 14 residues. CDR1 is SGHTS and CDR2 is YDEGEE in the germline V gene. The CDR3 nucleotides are TGTGCCAGCAGCCCGTGGGGGAGGTACTACGAGCAGTACTTC. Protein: CASSPWGRYYEQYF.

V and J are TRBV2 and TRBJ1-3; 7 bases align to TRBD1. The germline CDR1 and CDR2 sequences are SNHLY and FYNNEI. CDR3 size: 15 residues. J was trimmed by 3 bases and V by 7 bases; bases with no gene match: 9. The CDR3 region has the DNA TGTGCCAGCAACCCCGAAGGGGGCGTTGGAAACACCATATATTTT. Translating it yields CASNPEGGVGNTIYF.

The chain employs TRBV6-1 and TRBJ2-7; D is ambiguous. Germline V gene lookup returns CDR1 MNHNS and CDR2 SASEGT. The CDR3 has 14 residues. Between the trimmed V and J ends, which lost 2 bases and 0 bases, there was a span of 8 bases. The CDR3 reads CASSETGGSYEQYF. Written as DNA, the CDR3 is TGTGCCAGCAGTGAAACCGGCGGCTCCTACGAGCAGTACTTC.

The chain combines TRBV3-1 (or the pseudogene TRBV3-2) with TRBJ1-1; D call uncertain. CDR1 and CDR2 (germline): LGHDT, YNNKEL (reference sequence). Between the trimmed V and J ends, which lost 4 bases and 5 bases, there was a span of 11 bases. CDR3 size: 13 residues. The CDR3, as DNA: TGTGCCAGCAGCCCGCCGGGGAGGACTGAAGCTTTCTTT. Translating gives CASSPPGRTEAFF.

CDR3 region: CASSYDVANEAFF. CDR3 bases: TGTGCCAGCAGTTACGATGTGGCCAATGAAGCTTTCTTT. The chain carries TRBV6-5 and TRBJ1-1; D gene uncertain. Looked up from germline, CDR1 is MNHEY and CDR2 is SVGAGI. CDR3 length: 13 residues. V lost 2 bases, J lost 7 bases, and 11 bases lay in between.

The CDR3 nucleotides read TGTGCCAGCACCCCAGGTGGGGGCGTTCGCGAGCAGTACTTC. Protein sequence: CASTPGGGVREQYF. This sequence joins TRBV6-5 and TRBJ2-7, with a possible D match to TRBD1 (6 bases). CDR1 and CDR2 (germline): MNHEY, SVGAGI. V was pared by 7 bases and J by 6 bases, with 19 bases between. This CDR3 comprises 14 residues.

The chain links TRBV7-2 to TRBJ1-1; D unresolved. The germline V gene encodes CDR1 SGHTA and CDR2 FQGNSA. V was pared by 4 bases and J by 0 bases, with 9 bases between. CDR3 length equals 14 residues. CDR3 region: CASSWEGLNTEAFF. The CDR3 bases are TGTGCCAGCAGCTGGGAGGGCCTGAACACTGAAGCTTTCTTT. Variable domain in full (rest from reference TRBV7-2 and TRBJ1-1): GAGVSQSPSNKVTEKGKDVELRCDPISGHTALYWYRQSLGQGLEFLIYFQGNSAPDKSGLPSDRFSAERTGGSVSTLTIQRTQQEDSAVYLCASSWEGLNTEAFFGQGTRLTVV.

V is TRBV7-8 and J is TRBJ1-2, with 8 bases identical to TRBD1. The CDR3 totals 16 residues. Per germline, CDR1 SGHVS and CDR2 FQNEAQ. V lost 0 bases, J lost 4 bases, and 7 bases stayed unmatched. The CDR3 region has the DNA TGTGCCAGCAGCTTAGCAAGAATAGGACAGGGCTATGGCTACACCTTC. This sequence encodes CASSLARIGQGYGYTF.

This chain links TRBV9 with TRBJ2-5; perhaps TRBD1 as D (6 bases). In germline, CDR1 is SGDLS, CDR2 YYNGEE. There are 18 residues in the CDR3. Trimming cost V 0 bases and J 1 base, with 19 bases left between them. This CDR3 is CASSVGRTDMYIQETQYF. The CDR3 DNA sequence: TGTGCCAGCAGCGTAGGGAGGACAGATATGTACATCCAAGAGACCCAGTACTTC.

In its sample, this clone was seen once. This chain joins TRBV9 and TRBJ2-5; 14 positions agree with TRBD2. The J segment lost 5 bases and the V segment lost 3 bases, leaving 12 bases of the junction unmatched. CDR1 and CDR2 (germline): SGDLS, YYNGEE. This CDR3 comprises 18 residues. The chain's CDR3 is CASSARTSGGLPAETQYF. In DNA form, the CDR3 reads TGTGCCAGCAGCGCCAGGACTAGCGGGGGGCTCCCCGCCGAGACCCAGTACTTC. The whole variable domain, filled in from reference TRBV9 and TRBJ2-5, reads DSGVTQTPKHLITATGQRVTLRCSPRSGDLSVYWYQQSLDQGLQFLIQYYNGEERAKGNILERFSAQQFPDLHSELNLSSLELGDSALYFCASSARTSGGLPAETQYFGPGTRLLVL.

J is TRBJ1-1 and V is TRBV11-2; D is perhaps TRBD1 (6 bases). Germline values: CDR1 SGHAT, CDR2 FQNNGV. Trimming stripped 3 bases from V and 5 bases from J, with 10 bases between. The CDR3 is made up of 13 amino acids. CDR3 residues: CASSLGRGTEAFF. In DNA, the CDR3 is TGTGCCAGCAGCTTGGGCAGGGGAACTGAAGCTTTCTTT.

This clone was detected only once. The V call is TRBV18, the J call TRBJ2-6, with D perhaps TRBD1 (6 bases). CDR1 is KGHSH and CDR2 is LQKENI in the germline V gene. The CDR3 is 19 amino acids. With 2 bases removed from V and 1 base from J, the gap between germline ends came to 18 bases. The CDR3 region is CASSPIFTGSLSGANVLTF. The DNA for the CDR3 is TGTGCCAGCTCACCAATCTTTACAGGGTCGTTGTCTGGGGCCAACGTCCTGACTTTC. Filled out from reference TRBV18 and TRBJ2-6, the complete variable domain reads NAGVMQNPRHLVRRRGQEARLRCSPMKGHSHVYWYRQLPEEGLKFMVYLQKENIIDESGMPKERFSAEFPKEGPSILRIQQVVRGDSAAYFCASSPIFTGSLSGANVLTFGAGSRLTVL.

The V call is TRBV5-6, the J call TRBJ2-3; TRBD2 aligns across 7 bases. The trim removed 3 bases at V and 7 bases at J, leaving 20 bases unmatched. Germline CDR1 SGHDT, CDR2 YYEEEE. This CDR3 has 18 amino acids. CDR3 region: CASSSRREGGSWGNTQYF. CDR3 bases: TGTGCCAGCAGCTCTCGTCGGGAAGGCGGGAGCTGGGGAAATACGCAGTATTTT.

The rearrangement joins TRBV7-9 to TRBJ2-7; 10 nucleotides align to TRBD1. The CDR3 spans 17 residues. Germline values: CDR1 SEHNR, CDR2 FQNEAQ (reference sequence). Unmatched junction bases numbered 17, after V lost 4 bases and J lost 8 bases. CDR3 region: CASSYGGLGTGDPQQYF. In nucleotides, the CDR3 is TGTGCCAGCAGCTATGGGGGGCTCGGGACAGGGGACCCTCAGCAGTACTTC.